One sample yielded the 12 T cell receptor beta chains listed below, sequenced in a study of T-cell memory formation after mild COVID-19. TCRdb ran MiXCR on the 5' RACE reads and lists one entry per CDR3 protein. Here the sample spans under 200,000 distinct CDR3 sequences, 11% being singletons. The sequenced material came from PBMCs or a T cell subset sorted from them (not recorded which). The receptors come from a man aged 18 to 30 who had mild COVID-19 (a few samples of this study predate the infection). Cell type and time point are not known.

This clonotype was picked up many times. This chain uses TRBV12-3 or TRBV12-4 with TRBJ2-5; D remains unclear. Trimming removed 0 bases from V and 5 bases from J, with 7 bases in between. The CDR3 runs 13 residues. CDR3 protein: CASSLAGFETQYF. CDR3 sequence (DNA): TGTGCCAGCAGTTTAGCGGGATTCGAGACCCAGTACTTC.

The chain employs TRBV20-1 and TRBJ1-4, with D perhaps TRBD1 (5 bases). The V and J ends lost 2 bases and 7 bases respectively, with 11 bases between them. Germline V gives CDR1 DFQATT, CDR2 SNEGSKA (reference sequence). The CDR3 spans 13 residues. The CDR3 DNA reads TGCAGTGCTAGAAGGGACGGTACTGAAAAACTGTTTTTT. Translation gives CSARRDGTEKLFF.

There are a few counts of this clonotype. The J gene is TRBJ1-1, the V gene TRBV11-1; no clear D gene. CDR3 length: 14 amino acids. The V end lost 5 bases, the J end lost 0 bases, and 10 bases lay between the germline ends. CDR1 and CDR2 (germline): SGHAT, FQDESV (reference sequence). CDR3 amino acids: CASSASTVNTEAFF. In DNA form, the CDR3 reads TGTGCCAGCAGCGCGTCAACGGTGAACACTGAAGCTTTCTTT.

There are many counts of this clonotype. The chain recombines TRBV12-3 or TRBV12-4 with TRBJ2-1, with 9 bases aligning to TRBD2. This CDR3 has 15 residues. J lost 3 bases, V lost 1 base, and 1 base had no gene match. Written as DNA, the CDR3 is TGTGCCAGCAGTTTAGGGACTAGCGACTACAATGAGCAGTTCTTC. Translation: CASSLGTSDYNEQFF.

This clonotype has at least ten counts. The genes are TRBV27 and TRBJ2-7, with 8 bases lining up with TRBD1. Germline V gene lookup returns CDR1 MNHEY and CDR2 SMNVEV (reference sequence). The CDR3 runs to 14 residues. J lost 6 bases, V lost 5 bases, and 9 bases had no gene match. This chain's CDR3 is CASSRRQGLGEQYV. In nucleotides, the CDR3 is TGTGCCAGCAGTCGCCGACAGGGGCTTGGCGAGCAGTACGTC.

This clonotype was seen at least ten times. The chain joins TRBV5-1 to TRBJ2-1; 12 nucleotides match TRBD1. V was clipped by 3 bases and J by 8 bases; unmatched bases: 3. The CDR3 spans 14 residues. CDR1 is SGHRS and CDR2 is YFSETQ in the germline V gene. As DNA, the CDR3 is TGCGCCAGCAGCTCGGGACAGGGGGCTTATGAGCAGTTCTTC. This encodes CASSSGQGAYEQFF.

The genes are TRBV29-1 and TRBJ2-5; D gene uncertain. This CDR3 comprises 12 residues. V gave up 4 bases and J gave up 5 bases, with 11 bases separating them. Germline assignment: CDR1 SQVTM and CDR2 ANQGSEA. The CDR3, as DNA: TGCAGCGTTGGTGGTGGGTTGGAGACCCAGTACTTC. This sequence encodes CSVGGGLETQYF.

The chain couples TRBV20-1 to TRBJ2-1, with 16 bases lining up with TRBD2. Trimming at V came to 5 bases and at J to 6 bases, leaving 7 bases not matched to a gene. The germline V gene encodes CDR1 DFQATT and CDR2 SNEGSKA (reference sequence). CDR3 length equals 16 residues. CDR3 in amino acids: CSAQGLAGGPTNEQFF. DNA of the CDR3: TGCAGTGCTCAGGGACTAGCGGGGGGGCCGACCAATGAGCAGTTCTTC.

With regard to this clonotype: A read error may be the cause here, since a much bigger clone is one base away. The chain joins TRBV2 to TRBJ1-6, with D hard to call. The CDR3 contains 12 residues. CDR1 SNHLY and CDR2 FYNNEI come from the germline V gene. With 5 bases removed from V and 11 bases from J, the gap between germline ends came to 10 bases. The CDR3 protein is CASSYPATPLHF. Written as DNA, the CDR3 is TGTGCCAGCAGTTACCCCGCGACACCCCTCCACTTT.

CDR3 amino acids: CATMGQGRRGVYEQFF. The CDR3, as DNA: TGTGCCACCATGGGGCAGGGCAGACGGGGGGTCTATGAGCAGTTCTTC. J is TRBJ2-1 and V is TRBV24-1, with 7 bases that match TRBD2. This CDR3 contains 16 residues. Per the germline V gene, CDR1 is KGHDR and CDR2 is SFDVKD. Losses at the gene ends were 8 bases for V and 8 bases for J; bases not matched to a gene: 17.

This clonotype has more than one count but fewer than ten. The V and J genes are TRBV10-3 and TRBJ2-1; 9 bases are shared with TRBD1. Germline V gene data show CDR1 as ENHRY and CDR2 as SYGVKD. J lost 7 bases, V lost 7 bases, and 5 bases had no gene match. The CDR3 contains 13 residues. CDR3 coding DNA: TGTGCCATCATGCCGGGACAGGGTAATGAGCAGTTCTTC. Translated: CAIMPGQGNEQFF.

The chain combines TRBV2 with TRBJ2-7; D possibly corresponds to TRBD1 (6 bases). Trimming pared 3 bases from V and 8 bases from J, leaving 17 bases between. The CDR3 consists of 14 residues. Germline loops: CDR1 SNHLY, CDR2 FYNNEI. The CDR3 bases are TGTGCCAGCAGTGATGTGGGGGCCGGCTTGAAGCAGTACTTC. This translates into CASSDVGAGLKQYF.